These 15 T cell receptor beta chains came from one sample sequenced in a study of cytomegalovirus exposure and HLA in healthy donors. The PCR made use of 60 Vbeta and 13 Jbeta primers. Libraries were prepared by immunoSEQ multiplex PCR; TCRdb keeps only in-frame clonotypes and omits some of them. This table holds approximately 190,000 clones, over 70% found once. The sequencing sample was made of PBMCs. The receptors shown here come from a man in his forties or fifties in good health and CMV-seropositive.

This clone was seen more than once but under ten times. The chain employs TRBV6-6 and TRBJ1-5; maybe TRBD1 (5 bases). Germline values: CDR1 MNHNY, CDR2 SVGAGI (reference sequence). Trimming removed 8 bases from V and 7 bases from J, with 15 bases in between. This CDR3 region has 13 residues. Here the CDR3 reads CASWAQGRQPQHF. CDR3 DNA sequence: TGTGCCAGCTGGGCGCAGGGCAGACAGCCCCAGCATTTT.

This chain links TRBV28 with TRBJ1-4; TRBD1 agrees at 7 bases. This CDR3 region has 19 residues. In germline, CDR1 is MDHEN, CDR2 SYDVKM. With V trimmed by 7 bases and J by 6 bases, 23 bases remained unmatched. The CDR3 DNA reads TGTGCCAGCAATACTGCCCCCGGGGCAGGGGGAGATTATTATGAAAAACTGTTTTTT. Protein product: CASNTAPGAGGDYYEKLFF. The entire variable domain, with the rest obtained from reference TRBV28 and TRBJ1-4, is as follows: DVKVTQSSRYLVKRTGEKVFLECVQDMDHENMFWYRQDPGLGLRLIYFSYDVKMKEKGDIPEGYSVSREKKERFSLILESASTNQTSMYLCASNTAPGAGGDYYEKLFFGSGTQLSVL.

The chain is built from TRBV7-6 and TRBJ2-7; no clear D gene. The CDR3 length is 13 residues. From germline, CDR1 is SGHVS and CDR2 FNYEAQ. The germline V and J ends were trimmed by 5 bases and 1 base, with 9 bases remaining between them. In DNA, the CDR3 is TGTGCCAGCAGCAGAGGAAGGTCCTACGAGCAGTACTTC. This sequence encodes CASSRGRSYEQYF.

J is TRBJ2-3 and V is TRBV18; D may be TRBD2 (5 bases). Trimming shortened V by 8 bases and J by 2 bases, and 11 bases separated the two germline ends. Per germline, CDR1 KGHSH and CDR2 LQKENI. The length of the CDR3 is 13 residues. CDR3 in DNA: TGTGCCAGCCCAGAGGGAGACACAGATACGCAGTATTTT. It translates to CASPEGDTDTQYF.

The chain employs TRBV19 and TRBJ2-2; TRBD1 is a possible D gene (6 bases). CDR1 is LNHDA and CDR2 is SQIVND in the germline V gene (reference sequence). There are 15 residues in the CDR3. V lost 2 bases to trimming and J lost 4 bases, with 11 bases between them. The CDR3 sequence: CASSIRAGVTGELFF. CDR3 nucleotide sequence: TGTGCCAGTAGTATAAGGGCAGGGGTCACCGGGGAGCTGTTTTTT.

The chain links TRBV9 to TRBJ2-2; a possible D gene is TRBD1 (5 bases). V lost 1 base to trimming and J lost 1 base, with 14 bases between them. Germline V gene sequence: CDR1 SGDLS, CDR2 YYNGEE. The CDR3 has 17 residues. CDR3 amino acids: CASSVTTGLRNTGELFF. Here the CDR3 DNA reads TGTGCCAGCAGCGTAACAACAGGATTACGGAACACCGGGGAGCTGTTTTTT.

The CDR3 region is CASGLVTGTGAEAFF. The CDR3 bases are TGTGCTAGTGGTTTGGTTACCGGGACAGGGGCTGAAGCTTTCTTT. The J gene is TRBJ1-1, the V gene TRBV12-5; TRBD1 matches at 10 bases. V was clipped by 0 bases and J by 6 bases; unmatched bases: 4. Germline loops: CDR1 LGHNT, CDR2 FRNRAP. This CDR3 has 15 amino acids.

The rearrangement joins TRBV9 to TRBJ2-1; tentative D call: TRBD2 (5 bases). Trimming cost V 0 bases and J 8 bases, with 6 bases left between them. Germline-derived CDR1 and CDR2 are SGDLS and YYNGEE. The CDR3 length is 12 residues. CDR3 sequence: CASSVAGDEQFF. The CDR3 DNA is TGTGCCAGCAGCGTAGCCGGGGATGAGCAGTTCTTC.

V is TRBV16 and J is TRBJ1-3; the D gene is possibly TRBD1 (6 bases). The V end was cut by 4 bases, the J end by 0 bases, with 13 bases between. The CDR3 consists of 16 residues. Germline CDR1 reads KGHSY; CDR2 reads FQNENV. CDR3 nucleotides: TGTGCCAGCAGCCGTAACAGGGATTACTCTGGAAACACCATATATTTT. This encodes CASSRNRDYSGNTIYF.

The chain links TRBV29-1 to TRBJ2-3; D call uncertain. The V gene's germline CDR1 is SQVTM and CDR2 ANQGSEA. V was cut by 3 bases and J by 4 bases, with 8 bases left in between. CDR3 length: 12 amino acids. The CDR3 spells CSVDLVADTQYF. CDR3 sequence (DNA): TGCAGCGTTGATTTGGTAGCAGATACGCAGTATTTT.

The rearrangement links TRBV11-2 to TRBJ1-5, with TRBD1 identical over 9 bases. Looked up from germline, CDR1 is SGHAT and CDR2 is FQNNGV. The length of the CDR3 is 14 residues. J lost 7 bases, V lost 4 bases, and 5 bases had no gene match. The CDR3 loop reads CASSSTGGGQPQHF. Written as DNA, the CDR3 is TGTGCCAGCAGCTCAACAGGGGGCGGACAGCCCCAGCATTTT.

This clone appeared a few times. This chain connects TRBV11-2 to TRBJ1-1; D unclear. The CDR3 spans 14 residues. V gave up 5 bases and J gave up 1 base, with 11 bases separating them. CDR1 and CDR2 (germline): SGHAT, FQNNGV. The CDR3 is CASSILEGNTEAFF. DNA for the CDR3: TGTGCCAGCAGCATTTTAGAGGGGAACACTGAAGCTTTCTTT. The full variable domain, completed using reference TRBV11-2 and TRBJ1-1, is EAGVAQSPRYKIIEKRQSVAFWCNPISGHATLYWYQQILGQGPKLLIQFQNNGVVDDSQLPKDRFSAERLKGVDSTLKIQPAKLEDSAVYLCASSILEGNTEAFFGQGTRLTVV.

The chain joins TRBV2 to TRBJ1-2; 7 positions agree with TRBD1. CDR1 is SNHLY and CDR2 is FYNNEI in the germline V gene. V shed 10 bases and J 2 bases; nucleotides not matched to a gene: 13. The CDR3 contains 15 residues. CDR3 region: CAIRTAKGANYGYTF. The CDR3 DNA is TGTGCCATCCGGACCGCCAAGGGGGCAAACTATGGCTACACCTTC. The variable domain in full, completed from reference TRBV2 and TRBJ1-2, reads EPEVTQTPSHQVTQMGQEVILRCVPISNHLYFYWYRQILGQKVEFLVSFYNNEISEKSEIFDDQFSVERPDGSNFTLKIRSTKLEDSAMYFCAIRTAKGANYGYTFGSGTRLTVV.

This sequence joins TRBV28 and TRBJ2-1, with D maybe TRBD2 (6 bases). There are 13 residues in the CDR3. Germline V gives CDR1 MDHEN, CDR2 SYDVKM. V was cut by 4 bases and J by 2 bases, with 6 bases left in between. Here the CDR3 DNA reads TGTGCCAGCAGTTCGGGAGCCTACAATGAGCAGTTCTTC. Amino acids: CASSSGAYNEQFF. The full variable domain, in which reference TRBV28 and TRBJ2-1 provide the parts outside the CDR3, is DVKVTQSSRYLVKRTGEKVFLECVQDMDHENMFWYRQDPGLGLRLIYFSYDVKMKEKGDIPEGYSVSREKKERFSLILESASTNQTSMYLCASSSGAYNEQFFGPGTRLTVL.

J is TRBJ1-4 and V is TRBV5-1; 10 bases align to TRBD1. Looked up from germline, CDR1 is SGHRS and CDR2 is YFSETQ. After removal of 5 bases from V and 7 bases from J, the junction contained 5 bases not matched to a gene. The CDR3 is made up of 14 amino acids. CDR3 in DNA: TGCGCCAGCAGTGTGGGACAGGGGCCTGAAAAACTGTTTTTT. This gives the protein CASSVGQGPEKLFF. The full variable domain, in which reference TRBV5-1 and TRBJ1-4 provide the parts outside the CDR3, is KAGVTQTPRYLIKTRGQQVTLSCSPISGHRSVSWYQQTPGQGLQFLFEYFSETQRNKGNFPGRFSGRQFSNSRSEMNVSTLELGDSALYLCASSVGQGPEKLFFGSGTQLSVL.